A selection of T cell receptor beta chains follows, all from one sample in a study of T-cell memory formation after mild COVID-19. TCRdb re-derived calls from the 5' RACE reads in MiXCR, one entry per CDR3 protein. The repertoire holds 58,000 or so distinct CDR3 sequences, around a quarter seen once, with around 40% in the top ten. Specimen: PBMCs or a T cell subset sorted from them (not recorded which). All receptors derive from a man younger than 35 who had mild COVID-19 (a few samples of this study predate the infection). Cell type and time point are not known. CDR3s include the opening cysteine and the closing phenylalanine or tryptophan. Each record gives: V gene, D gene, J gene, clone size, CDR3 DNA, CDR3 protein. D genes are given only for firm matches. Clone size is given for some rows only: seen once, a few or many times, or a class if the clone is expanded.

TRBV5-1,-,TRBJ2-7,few,TGCGCCAGCAGGGGAGAATCAACCCCTCGGTACGAGCAGTACTTC,CASRGESTPRYEQYF
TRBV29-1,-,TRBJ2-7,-,TGCAGCGTTCGGGGCGATTACTACGAGCAGTACTTC,CSVRGDYYEQYF
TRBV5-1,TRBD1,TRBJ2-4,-,TGCGCCAGCAGCTTGGTACAGGGGGAAAACATTCAGTACTTC,CASSLVQGENIQYF
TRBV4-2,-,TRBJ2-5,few,TGTGCCAGCAGCCAAACAAACGGGGAGACCCAGTACTTC,CASSQTNGETQYF
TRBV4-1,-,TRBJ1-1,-,TGCGCCAGCAGCCAACCGGACAGACTGAGCACTGAAGCTTTCTTT,CASSQPDRLSTEAFF
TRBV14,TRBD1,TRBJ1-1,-,TGTGCCAGCAGCCTAGGAGGGGGCTTAGCCCGTGAAGCTTTCTTT,CASSLGGGLAREAFF
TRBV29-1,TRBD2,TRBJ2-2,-,TGCAGCGTTGGCGGGAGAAAAACCGGGGAGCTGTTTTTT,CSVGGRKTGELFF
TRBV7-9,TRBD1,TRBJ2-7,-,TGTGCCAGCAGCGCGACCGGGGACAGAGGCTCCTACGAGCAGTACTTC,CASSATGDRGSYEQYF
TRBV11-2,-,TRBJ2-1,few,TGTGCCAGCAGCTTATCACAGGGCCTAGGTAATGAGCAGTTCTTC,CASSLSQGLGNEQFF
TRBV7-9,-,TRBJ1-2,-,TGTGCCAGCAGCTTAGCGATGAGCGACTATGGCTACACCTTC,CASSLAMSDYGYTF
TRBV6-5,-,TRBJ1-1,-,TGTGCCAGCAGCCCCTCGAGGACTGAAGCTTTCTTT,CASSPSRTEAFF
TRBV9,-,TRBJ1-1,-,TGTGCCAGCAGCGTAGAAGGGGTTGGCACTGAAGCTTTCTTT,CASSVEGVGTEAFF
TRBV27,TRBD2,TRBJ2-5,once,TGTGCCAGCAGTTTAAGGACTAGCGGGATCGAAGAGACCCAGTACTTC,CASSLRTSGIEETQYF
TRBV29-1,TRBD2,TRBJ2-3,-,TGCAGCGTTGTAGGCGCGCGGGGGTCGGCAGATACGCAGTATTTT,CSVVGARGSADTQYF
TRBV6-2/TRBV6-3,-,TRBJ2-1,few,TGTGCCAGCAGTCGCCTGAGGGAGGCTGACAATGAGCAGTTCTTC,CASSRLREADNEQFF
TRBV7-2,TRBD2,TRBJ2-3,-,TGTGCCAGCAGCTGGGCGGGGGGGCTTTCAGATACGCAGTATTTT,CASSWAGGLSDTQYF
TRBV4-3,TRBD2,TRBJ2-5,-,TGCGCCAGCAGCCAAGAGTTCGCGGGGGGGCCAGAGACCCAGTACTTC,CASSQEFAGGPETQYF
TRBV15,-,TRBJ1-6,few,TGTGCCACCAGCAGTGGAGATAATTCACCCCTCCACTTT,CATSSGDNSPLHF
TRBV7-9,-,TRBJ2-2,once,TGTGCCAGCAGCTCCCTTGACAGATCCACCGGGGAGCTGTTTTTT,CASSSLDRSTGELFF
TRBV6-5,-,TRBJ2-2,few,TGTGCCAGCAGTTACTCGATTACAGGGCGGAACACCGGGGAGCTGTTTTTT,CASSYSITGRNTGELFF
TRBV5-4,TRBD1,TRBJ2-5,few,TGTGCCAGCAGCTTGTTGACAGGGGGCGGTGAGACCCAGTACTTC,CASSLLTGGGETQYF
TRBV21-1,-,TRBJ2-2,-,TGTGCCAGCGGCGAGACAGGGTTCGTCCCCGGGGAGCTGTTTTTT,CASGETGFVPGELFF
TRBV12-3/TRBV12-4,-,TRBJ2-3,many,TGTGCCAGCAGTTCAGGGGCCGGTTCCTTCACAGATACGCAGTATTTT,CASSSGAGSFTDTQYF
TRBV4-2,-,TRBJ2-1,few,TGTGCCAGCAGCCAAGGAAAAAATGAGCAGTTCTTC,CASSQGKNEQFF
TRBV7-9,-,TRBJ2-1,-,TGTGCCAGCAGCGATACAGGGTCCTACAATGAGCAGTTCTTC,CASSDTGSYNEQFF
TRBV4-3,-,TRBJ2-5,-,TGCGCCAGCAGCCAAGGATGGGCAGATTCACAAGAGACCCAGTACTTC,CASSQGWADSQETQYF
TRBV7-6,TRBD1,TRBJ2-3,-,TGTGCCAGCAGCTACCGGGACAGGGGTAAAAATACGCAGTATTTT,CASSYRDRGKNTQYF
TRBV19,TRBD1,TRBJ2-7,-,TGTGCCAGTAGTCCCGGGACAGAAGTCTACGAGCAGTACTTC,CASSPGTEVYEQYF
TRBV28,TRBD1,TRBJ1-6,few,TGTGCCACCACAACCGGGACAGGGGGAACACCCCTCCACTTT,CATTTGTGGTPLHF
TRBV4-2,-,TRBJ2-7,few,TGTGCCAGCAGCCAAATAACAGGGATCTACGAGCAGTACTTC,CASSQITGIYEQYF
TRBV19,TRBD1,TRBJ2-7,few,TGTGCCAGTAGTATAGATCCTCTCGGGACAGCCTACGAGCAGTACTTC,CASSIDPLGTAYEQYF
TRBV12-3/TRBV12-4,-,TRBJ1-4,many,TGTGCCAGCAGTCCGACAGTACCTAATGAAAAACTGTTTTTT,CASSPTVPNEKLFF
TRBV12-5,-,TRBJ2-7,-,TGTGCTGGTGGTTTAGATACAAAATCGGCCGAGCAGTACTTC,CAGGLDTKSAEQYF
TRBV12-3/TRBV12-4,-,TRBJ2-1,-,TGTGCCAGCAGTTTGACAGATTACAATGAGCAGTTCTTC,CASSLTDYNEQFF
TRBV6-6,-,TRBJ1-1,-,TGTGCCAGCAGTTACGCCGCCAATCGGGGGGCAGGAACTGAAGCTTTCTTT,CASSYAANRGAGTEAFF
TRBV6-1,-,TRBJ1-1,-,TGTGCCAGCAGTGGATCGGTAGGGGAAAGCACTGAAGCTTTCTTT,CASSGSVGESTEAFF
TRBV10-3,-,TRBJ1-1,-,TGTGCCATCACACAGGCAGGGGAGTTGAGTGAAGCTTTCTTT,CAITQAGELSEAFF
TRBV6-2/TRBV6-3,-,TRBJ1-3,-,TGTGCCAGCAGCCACGTGGGAGTTGGGGCGAGAAACACCATATATTTT,CASSHVGVGARNTIYF
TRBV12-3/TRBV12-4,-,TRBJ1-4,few,TGTGCCAGCAGTCCGCTCCGGGCAAAACTGTTTTTT,CASSPLRAKLFF
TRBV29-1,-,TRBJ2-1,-,TGCAGCGTTGAAGGGGGGTCCAATGAGCAGTTCTTC,CSVEGGSNEQFF
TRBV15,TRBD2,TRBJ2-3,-,TGTGCCACCAGCAGGTTCCTAGCGGGGGAAGCGACAGATACGCAGTATTTT,CATSRFLAGEATDTQYF
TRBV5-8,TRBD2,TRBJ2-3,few,TGTGCCAGCAGCCGCCGACTAGCGGGGGGGCCATGGGGCACAGATACGCAGTATTTT,CASSRRLAGGPWGTDTQYF
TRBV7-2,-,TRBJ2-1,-,TGTGCCAGCAGCTTAGCAGGATGGGAGTCCTCCTACAATGAGCAGTTCTTC,CASSLAGWESSYNEQFF
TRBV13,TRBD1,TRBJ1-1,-,TGTGCCAGCCAATACAGGGGTTTGAACACTGAAGCTTTCTTT,CASQYRGLNTEAFF
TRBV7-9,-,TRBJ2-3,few,TGTGCCAGCCGAACCGGAGGCCCAGATACGCAGTATTTT,CASRTGGPDTQYF
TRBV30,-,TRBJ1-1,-,TGTGCCTGGGGACTCGCAGGTCTAGGAGCTTTCTTT,CAWGLAGLGAFF
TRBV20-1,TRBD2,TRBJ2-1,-,TGCAGTGCTAGTTTTGCACCGGGGGGTTACAATGAGCAGTTCTTC,CSASFAPGGYNEQFF
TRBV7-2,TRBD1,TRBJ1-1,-,TGTGCCAGCAGCCTAAGTTGGACAGGGAAGTTTATGAACACTGAAGCTTTCTTT,CASSLSWTGKFMNTEAFF
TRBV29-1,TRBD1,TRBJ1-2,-,TGCAGCGGGGCCGGGACAGGGGGCTTGTGGGACTATGGCTACACCTTC,CSGAGTGGLWDYGYTF
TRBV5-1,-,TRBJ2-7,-,TGCGCCAGCAGCCCGTTAGGAGGGGCGACCCACTACGAGCAGTACTTC,CASSPLGGATHYEQYF
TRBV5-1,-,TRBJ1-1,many,TGCGCCAGCAGCTTGGGGAGGGGCCAGAACACTGAAGCTTTCTTT,CASSLGRGQNTEAFF
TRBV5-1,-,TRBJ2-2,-,TGCGCCAGCAGCTTAAAGGGGCCCAACGCGAACACCGGGGAGCTGTTTTTT,CASSLKGPNANTGELFF